This TCR beta chain comes out of a study of post-analysis software for immune sequencing data. Looking at the study overall: Courses of disease covered relapsing-remitting, secondary progressive and progressive-relapsing multiple sclerosis. Whole-study findings and limits: In multiple sclerosis, normalized Chao1 diversity was significantly below that of controls. Controls showed lower frequencies than patients for 5 or 6 TRBV segments, and TRBV5-6, TRBV5-1 and TRBV20-1 were among these. When the samples were clustered directly with F measure, those that had been prepared in the same batch showed strong co-clustering.

Details on this clonotype: The target antigen is unknown.

Unique molecular identifiers were carried by the TCR beta cDNA libraries. There were 1 to 10 million T cells, and about 540,000 cDNA molecules came from them. MiXCR, run by TCRdb on the PCR reads, gives a single entry per CDR3 protein. The table has 800,000 to 950,000 distinct CDR3 sequences, approximately 53% seen once; the top ten hold approximately 4.5%. V was clipped by 3 bases and J by 2 bases, with 16 bases between them. From germline, CDR1 is SGHTA and CDR2 FQGNSA. The CDR3 extends over 16 amino acids. The sequence was obtained from a girl aged 10 to 17 with multiple sclerosis. The chain has TRBV7-2 and TRBJ1-1; D might be TRBD1 (5 bases). Sequences were obtained from blood. CDR3 nucleotide sequence: TGTGCCAGCAGCTTCGGGGGGGGTCGTAAAAACACTGAAGCTTTCTTT. Its protein product is CASSFGGGRKNTEAFF.